The 17 T cell receptor beta chains below come from one sample, sequenced in a study of blood T cells in healthy people across ages. Together with a sample-barcoded 5' primer, a J-beta primer mix was included in a second PCR lasting 7 to 11 cycles. In TCRdb, the 5' RACE reads were re-called with MiXCR into one record per CDR3 protein. The repertoire holds about 1.4 million distinct CDR3 sequences, around 59% seen once, with more than 6% in the top ten. Sequenced sample: blood. These receptors originate from a man younger than 35 in good health.

This chain links TRBV7-2 with TRBJ2-5; D is unclear. CDR1 and CDR2 from the germline V gene are SGHTA and FQGNSA. The CDR3 is 16 residues long. The V end was cut by 5 bases, the J end by 2 bases, with 18 bases between. CDR3 protein: CASSIFGPMGQETQYF. For the CDR3, the DNA is TGTGCCAGCAGCATTTTTGGACCTATGGGTCAAGAGACCCAGTACTTC.

This rearrangement joins TRBV20-1 to TRBJ2-3; maybe TRBD1 (5 bases). The CDR3 covers 14 residues. Germline values: CDR1 DFQATT, CDR2 SNEGSKA (reference sequence). Deletions cut 3 bases from V and 1 base from J, with 11 bases between. The CDR3 loop is CSASRSRGTDTQYF. In DNA form, the CDR3 reads TGCAGTGCTAGTAGATCCAGGGGCACAGATACGCAGTATTTT.

The rearrangement links TRBV7-6 to TRBJ2-5, with D possibly TRBD2 on 5 matching bases. V was cut by 5 bases and J by 0 bases, with 19 bases left in between. This CDR3 comprises 17 residues. From germline, CDR1 is SGHVS and CDR2 FNYEAQ. The CDR3 DNA sequence: TGTGCCAGCAGCCCCCGGGGAAAGCTGGATTACCAAGAGACCCAGTACTTC. This sequence encodes CASSPRGKLDYQETQYF.

V usage is TRBV4-1 and J usage is TRBJ2-7; TRBD2 agrees at 7 bases. Germline trimming cut 2 bases from V and 1 base from J; bases unmatched to any gene: 8. In germline, CDR1 is MGHRA, CDR2 YSYEKL. The CDR3 spans 16 residues. The DNA of the CDR3 is TGCGCCAGCAGCCAACTAGCGACTAGCCAGTCCTACGAGCAGTACTTC. As protein: CASSQLATSQSYEQYF.

V and J are TRBV7-6 and TRBJ1-6, with D uncertain. The CDR3 loop spans 15 amino acids. Trimming left V 5 bases short and J 7 bases short, with 15 bases between. Germline CDR1 is SGHVS and CDR2 is FNYEAQ. The CDR3 is CASSPGREENSPLHF. The CDR3, as DNA: TGTGCCAGCAGCCCAGGACGGGAGGAGAATTCACCCCTCCACTTT.

This clonotype was seen only a few times. The rearrangement joins TRBV12-3 or TRBV12-4 to TRBJ2-5, with 7 bases lining up with TRBD2. The CDR3 spans 14 residues. V shed 7 bases, J shed 2 bases, and the junction held 7 bases outside the gene matches. The CDR3 DNA is TGTGCCAGCACCGTGGGGGGGAAACAAGAGACCCAGTACTTC. Its translation is CASTVGGKQETQYF.

The chain combines TRBV20-1 with TRBJ2-5; 10 nucleotides align to TRBD2. The germline CDR1 and CDR2 sequences are DFQATT and SNEGSKA (reference sequence). V was clipped by 4 bases and J by 7 bases; unmatched bases: 6. There are 13 residues in the CDR3. The CDR3: CSANGLAAATQYF. The CDR3 bases are TGCAGTGCTAACGGACTAGCGGCAGCGACCCAGTACTTC.

This chain joins TRBV9 and TRBJ1-2, with TRBD1 matching 7 bases. Germline assignment: CDR1 SGDLS and CDR2 YYNGEE. The CDR3 is 15 residues long. Trimming at V came to 6 bases and at J to 6 bases, leaving 14 bases not matched to a gene. CDR3 in amino acids: CASTKLEDRMDGYTF. Written as DNA, the CDR3 is TGTGCCAGCACAAAGTTAGAGGACAGGATGGATGGCTACACCTTC.

This clonotype occurred a few times. The rearrangement uses TRBV13 and TRBJ2-1; D is undetermined. V dropped 2 bases and J dropped 9 bases, with 17 bases sitting between them. In germline, CDR1 is PRHDT, CDR2 FYEKMQ (reference sequence). This CDR3 spans 15 amino acids. CDR3 in DNA: TGTGCCAGCAGCTTAAGCCCGTCTGCTTGGGGTGAGCAGTTCTTC. Its protein product is CASSLSPSAWGEQFF.

J is TRBJ2-7 and V is TRBV10-3, with D perhaps matching TRBD1 (5 bases). With 4 bases removed from V and 7 bases from J, the gap between germline ends came to 17 bases. CDR3 length: 14 amino acids. CDR1 is ENHRY, CDR2 SYGVKD, per germline. The CDR3 nucleotides read TGTGCCATCAGTGCCCAGGGTGCCGAGAGTGAGCAGTACTTC. Translated: CAISAQGAESEQYF.

The chain couples TRBV7-2 to TRBJ2-3; unclear D gene. Per germline, CDR1 SGHTA and CDR2 FQGNSA. V gave up 6 bases and J gave up 0 bases, with 7 bases separating them. The length of the CDR3 is 13 residues. For the CDR3, the DNA is TGTGCCAGCAGGTATGGAAGCACAGATACGCAGTATTTT. Translation gives CASRYGSTDTQYF.

CDR3 amino acids: CSVDTRSSLKGTEAFF. CDR3 coding DNA: TGCAGCGTTGACACAAGATCCTCCCTGAAGGGCACTGAAGCTTTCTTT. This chain joins TRBV29-1 and TRBJ1-1; D unresolved. V lost 3 bases to trimming and J lost 4 bases, with 21 bases between them. The CDR3 has 16 amino acids. CDR1 and CDR2 (germline): SQVTM, ANQGSEA.

V and J are TRBV4-2 and TRBJ2-7, with 7 bases identical to TRBD2. The germline V gene encodes CDR1 LGHNA and CDR2 YNFKEQ. CDR3 length equals 14 residues. The V segment lost 4 bases and the J segment 7 bases; nucleotides outside the gene matches: 10. The CDR3 here is CASSPGREDNEQYF. CDR3 sequence (DNA): TGTGCCAGCAGCCCGGGGAGGGAGGACAATGAGCAGTACTTC.

The rearrangement links TRBV27 to TRBJ1-5; D not resolved. V lost 3 bases and J lost 2, with 8 bases in between. Germline V gives CDR1 MNHEY, CDR2 SMNVEV (reference sequence). This CDR3 spans 14 amino acids. CDR3 residues: CASSFRAGNQPQHF. The CDR3 nucleotides read TGTGCCAGCAGTTTTAGGGCAGGCAATCAGCCCCAGCATTTT.

This sequence joins TRBV5-1 and TRBJ2-1, with 7 bases matching TRBD2. Per germline, CDR1 SGHRS and CDR2 YFSETQ. This CDR3 comprises 15 residues. V lost 0 bases, J lost 4 bases, and 4 bases stayed unmatched. CDR3 in amino acids: CASSLGLADYNEQFF. The DNA of the CDR3 is TGCGCCAGCAGCTTGGGGCTAGCGGATTACAATGAGCAGTTCTTC.

The chain carries TRBV6-6 and TRBJ2-7; perhaps TRBD1 as D (6 bases). This CDR3 has 16 residues. Germline CDR1 is MNHNY and CDR2 is SVGAGI (reference sequence). V lost 0 bases to trimming and J lost 1 base, with 13 bases between them. The CDR3 loop reads CASSYSNWQGSYEQYF. CDR3 bases: TGTGCCAGCAGTTACTCGAATTGGCAGGGGTCCTACGAGCAGTACTTC.

The rearrangement joins TRBV30 to TRBJ2-1; D gene uncertain. Per germline, CDR1 GTSNPN and CDR2 SVGIG (reference sequence). The CDR3 loop spans 13 amino acids. The ends were cut back, 3 bases at V and 0 bases at J, with 6 bases in the middle. CDR3 amino acids: CAWRYSSYNEQFF. The CDR3 region has the DNA TGTGCCTGGAGGTATAGCTCCTACAATGAGCAGTTCTTC.